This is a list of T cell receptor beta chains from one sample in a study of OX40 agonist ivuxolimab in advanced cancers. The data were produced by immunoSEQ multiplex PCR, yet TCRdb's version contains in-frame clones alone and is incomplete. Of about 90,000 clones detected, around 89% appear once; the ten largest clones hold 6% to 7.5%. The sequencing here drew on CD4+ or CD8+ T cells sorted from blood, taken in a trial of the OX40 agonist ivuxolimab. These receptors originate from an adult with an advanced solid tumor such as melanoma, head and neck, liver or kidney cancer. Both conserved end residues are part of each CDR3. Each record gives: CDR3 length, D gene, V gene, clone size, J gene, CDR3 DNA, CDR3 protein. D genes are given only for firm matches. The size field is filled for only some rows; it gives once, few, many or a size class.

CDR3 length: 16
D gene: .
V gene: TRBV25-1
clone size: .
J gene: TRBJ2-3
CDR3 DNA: TGTGCCAGCAGTGAATTGGATCGACCTAGCACAGATACGCAGTATTTT
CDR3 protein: CASSELDRPSTDTQYF

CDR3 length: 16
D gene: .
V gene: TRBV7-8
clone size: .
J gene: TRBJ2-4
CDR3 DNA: TGTGCCAGCAGCTTAGTGGCGTTGGGGGCCAAAAACATTCAGTACTTC
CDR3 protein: CASSLVALGAKNIQYF

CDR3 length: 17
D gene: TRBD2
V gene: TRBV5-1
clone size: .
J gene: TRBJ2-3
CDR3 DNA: TGCGCCAGCAGCGTTTCTAGCGGGAGCGATTTAGCAGATACGCAGTATTTT
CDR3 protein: CASSVSSGSDLADTQYF

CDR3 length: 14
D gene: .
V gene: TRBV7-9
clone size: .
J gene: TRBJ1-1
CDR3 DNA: TGTGCCAGCAGCTTACCAGGGCTGAACACTGAAGCTTTCTTT
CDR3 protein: CASSLPGLNTEAFF

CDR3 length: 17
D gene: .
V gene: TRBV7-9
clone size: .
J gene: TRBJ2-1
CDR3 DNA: TGTGCCAGCAGCTCCGACATCGGACATGGGGCGGGCACTGAGCAGTTCTTC
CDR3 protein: CASSSDIGHGAGTEQFF

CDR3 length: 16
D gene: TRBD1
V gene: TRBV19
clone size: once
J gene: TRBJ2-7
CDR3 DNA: TGTGCCAGTAGTTCCTCAACAGGGGACCTCTCCTACGAGCAGTACTTC
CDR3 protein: CASSSSTGDLSYEQYF

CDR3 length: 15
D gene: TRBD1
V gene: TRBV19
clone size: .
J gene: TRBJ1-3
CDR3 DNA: TGTGCCAGTAGCTCGCCCGGGACAGGGGACAACACCATATATTTT
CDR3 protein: CASSSPGTGDNTIYF

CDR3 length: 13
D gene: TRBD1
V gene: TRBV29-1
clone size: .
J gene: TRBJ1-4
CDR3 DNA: TGCAGCGTTCAACCGGGACAGAGTTTGGTACTGTTTTTT
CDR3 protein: CSVQPGQSLVLFF

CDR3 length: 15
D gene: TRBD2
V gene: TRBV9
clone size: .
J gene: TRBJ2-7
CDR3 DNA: TGTGCCAGCAGCGGGGGACTAGCGGAGACCTACGAGCAGTACTTC
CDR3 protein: CASSGGLAETYEQYF

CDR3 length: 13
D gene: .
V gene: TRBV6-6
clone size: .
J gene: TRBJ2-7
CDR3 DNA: TGTGCCAGCACAGGGCGGACGAACTACGAGCAGTACTTC
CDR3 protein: CASTGRTNYEQYF

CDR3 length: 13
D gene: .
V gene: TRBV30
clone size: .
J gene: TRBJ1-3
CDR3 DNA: TGTGCCTGGAGCCCCGGCTCAGGAAACACCATATATTTT
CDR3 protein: CAWSPGSGNTIYF

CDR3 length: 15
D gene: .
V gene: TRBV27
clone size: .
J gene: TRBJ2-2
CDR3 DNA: TGTGCCAGCAGTGGGCGGGGTAGCGGCACCGGGGAGCTGTTTTTT
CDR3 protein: CASSGRGSGTGELFF

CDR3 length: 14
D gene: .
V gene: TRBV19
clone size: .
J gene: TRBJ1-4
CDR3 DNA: TGTGCCAGTAGTACCACGATAACTAATGAAAAACTGTTTTTT
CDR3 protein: CASSTTITNEKLFF

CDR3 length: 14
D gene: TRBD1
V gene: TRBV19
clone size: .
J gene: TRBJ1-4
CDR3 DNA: TGTGCCAGTAGTTGGACAGGGACGAATGAAAAACTGTTTTTT
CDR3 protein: CASSWTGTNEKLFF

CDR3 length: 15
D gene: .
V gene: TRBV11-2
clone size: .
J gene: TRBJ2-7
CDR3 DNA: TGTGCCAGCAGCTTAGTTACAGGGAATGTAGACGAGCAGTACTTC
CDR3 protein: CASSLVTGNVDEQYF

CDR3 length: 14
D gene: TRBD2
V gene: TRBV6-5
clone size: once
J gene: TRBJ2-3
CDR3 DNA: TGTGCCAGCGGGTGGCTAGCGGGGACAGATACGCAGTATTTT
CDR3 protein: CASGWLAGTDTQYF

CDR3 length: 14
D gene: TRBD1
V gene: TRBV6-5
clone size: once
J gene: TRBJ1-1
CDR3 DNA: TGTGCCAGCAGTTACTACAGGGGAGACACTGAAGCTTTCTTT
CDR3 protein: CASSYYRGDTEAFF

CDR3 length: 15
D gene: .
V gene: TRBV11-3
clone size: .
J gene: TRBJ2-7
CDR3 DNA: TGTGCCAGCAGCTCGTGGGTCCTAAGCTCCTACGAGCAGTACTTC
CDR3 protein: CASSSWVLSSYEQYF

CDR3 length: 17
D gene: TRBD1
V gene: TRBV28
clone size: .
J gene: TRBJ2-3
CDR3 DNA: TGTGCCAGCAGTTTTGACTGGGACAGGGGGGATACAGATACGCAGTATTTT
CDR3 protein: CASSFDWDRGDTDTQYF

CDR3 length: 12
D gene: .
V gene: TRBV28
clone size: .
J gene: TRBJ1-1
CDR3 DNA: TGTGCCACCGCAATAGGGGACACTGAAGCTTTCTTT
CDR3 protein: CATAIGDTEAFF

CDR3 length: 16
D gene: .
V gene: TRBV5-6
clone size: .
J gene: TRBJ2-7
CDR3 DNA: TGTGCCAGCAGCTTAGTGCCGCGGGAGAGGGGGAACGAGCAGTACTTC
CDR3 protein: CASSLVPRERGNEQYF

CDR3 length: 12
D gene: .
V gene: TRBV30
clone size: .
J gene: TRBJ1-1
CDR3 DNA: TGTGCCAGTGCACGGCAGAAGACTGAAGCTTTCTTT
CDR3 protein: CASARQKTEAFF

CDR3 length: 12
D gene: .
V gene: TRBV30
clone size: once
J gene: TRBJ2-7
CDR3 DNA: TGTGCCTGGAGTGTCGTGGCCTACGAGCAGTACTTC
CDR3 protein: CAWSVVAYEQYF

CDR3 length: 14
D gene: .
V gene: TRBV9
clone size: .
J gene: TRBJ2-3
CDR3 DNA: TGTGCCAGCAGCCCGCGACTAGTCTCAGATACGCAGTATTTT
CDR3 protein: CASSPRLVSDTQYF

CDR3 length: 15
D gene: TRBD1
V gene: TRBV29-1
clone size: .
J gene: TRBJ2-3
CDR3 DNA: TGCAGCGTTGAAGACAGGGGGCATGGTTCAGATACGCAGTATTTT
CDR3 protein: CSVEDRGHGSDTQYF

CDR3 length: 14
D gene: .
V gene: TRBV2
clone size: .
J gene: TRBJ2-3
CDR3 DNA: TGTGCCAGCAAGGGATCTAGCGGCACAGATACGCAGTATTTT
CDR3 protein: CASKGSSGTDTQYF

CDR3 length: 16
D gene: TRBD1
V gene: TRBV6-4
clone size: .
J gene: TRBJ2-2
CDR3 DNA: TGTGCCAGCAGTGCACAGGGGGATGGGGGCACCGGGGAGCTGTTTTTT
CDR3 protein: CASSAQGDGGTGELFF

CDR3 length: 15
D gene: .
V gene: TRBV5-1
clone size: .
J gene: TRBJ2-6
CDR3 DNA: TGCGCCAGCACTCCGCCTTTCTCTGGGGCCAACGTCCTGACTTTC
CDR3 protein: CASTPPFSGANVLTF

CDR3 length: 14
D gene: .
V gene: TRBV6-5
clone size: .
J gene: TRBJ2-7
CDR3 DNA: TGTGCCAGCAGTGAGTGGAGTGCCTCCTACGAGCAGTACTTC
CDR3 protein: CASSEWSASYEQYF

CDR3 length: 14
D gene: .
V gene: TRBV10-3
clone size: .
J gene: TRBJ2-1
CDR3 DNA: TGTGCCACCAGAAAAAGGGAGGAGTCCAATGAGCAGTTCTTC
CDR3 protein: CATRKREESNEQFF

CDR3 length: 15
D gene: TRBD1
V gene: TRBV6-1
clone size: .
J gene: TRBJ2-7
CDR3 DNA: TGTGCCAGCAGTGAAACGACAGGGGCCGGCCACGAGCAGTACTTC
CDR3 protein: CASSETTGAGHEQYF

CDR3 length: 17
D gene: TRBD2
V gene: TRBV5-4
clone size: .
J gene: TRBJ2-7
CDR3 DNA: TGTGCCAGCAGCTCATACTCGGGACTAGCGGAAACCTACGAGCAGTACTTC
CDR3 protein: CASSSYSGLAETYEQYF

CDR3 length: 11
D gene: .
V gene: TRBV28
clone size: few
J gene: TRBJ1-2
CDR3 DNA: TGTGCCAGCAGCTTGGGGGTCGGCTACACCTTC
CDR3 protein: CASSLGVGYTF

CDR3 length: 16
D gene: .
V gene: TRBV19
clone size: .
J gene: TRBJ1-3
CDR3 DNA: TGTGCCAGTAGTATATTGGACAGTCTATATGGAAACACCATATATTTT
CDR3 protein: CASSILDSLYGNTIYF

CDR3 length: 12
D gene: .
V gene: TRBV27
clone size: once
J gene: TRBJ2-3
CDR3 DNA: TGTGCCAGCACCGACATCACCGATACGCAGTATTTT
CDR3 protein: CASTDITDTQYF

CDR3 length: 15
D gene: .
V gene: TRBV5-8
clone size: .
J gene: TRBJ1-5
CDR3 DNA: TGTGCCAGCAGCTTGGGTTGGGATAGCAATCAGCCCCAGCATTTT
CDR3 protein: CASSLGWDSNQPQHF

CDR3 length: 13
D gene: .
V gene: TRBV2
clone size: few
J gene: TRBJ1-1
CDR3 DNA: TGTGCCAGCAGGGGACGCCAGAACACTGAAGCTTTCTTT
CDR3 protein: CASRGRQNTEAFF

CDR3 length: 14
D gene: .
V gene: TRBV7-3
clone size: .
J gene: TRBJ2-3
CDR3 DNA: TGTGCCAGCAGCAGAACGGGGATCACAGATACGCAGTATTTT
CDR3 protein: CASSRTGITDTQYF

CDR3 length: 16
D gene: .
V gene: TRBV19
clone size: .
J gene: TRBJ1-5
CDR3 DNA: TGTGCCAGTAGTATACCGGGATGGGCTGGGGGTCAGCCCCAGCATTTT
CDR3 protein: CASSIPGWAGGQPQHF

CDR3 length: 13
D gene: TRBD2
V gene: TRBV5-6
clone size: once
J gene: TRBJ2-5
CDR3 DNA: TGTGCCAGCAGCTTGGAAGGGGAGGGGACCCAGTACTTC
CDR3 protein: CASSLEGEGTQYF

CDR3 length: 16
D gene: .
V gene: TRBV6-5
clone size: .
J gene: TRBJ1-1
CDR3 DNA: TGTGCCAGCAGTTACTCGAGTGGTCCACTCGACACTGAAGCTTTCTTT
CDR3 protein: CASSYSSGPLDTEAFF

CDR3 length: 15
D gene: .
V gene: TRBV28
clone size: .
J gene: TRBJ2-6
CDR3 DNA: TGTGCCAGCAACGCAGGGAGCCTTGGGGCCAACGTCCTGACTTTC
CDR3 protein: CASNAGSLGANVLTF

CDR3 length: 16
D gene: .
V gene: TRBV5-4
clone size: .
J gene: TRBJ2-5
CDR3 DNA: TGTGCCAGCAGCTTGGGAGGGGGGCGGATTTGGGAGACCCAGTACTTC
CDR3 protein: CASSLGGGRIWETQYF

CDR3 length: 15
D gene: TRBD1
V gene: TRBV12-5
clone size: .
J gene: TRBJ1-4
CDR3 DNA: TGTGCTAGTGGTTTGGGGGGACAGCCTAATGAAAAACTGTTTTTT
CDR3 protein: CASGLGGQPNEKLFF

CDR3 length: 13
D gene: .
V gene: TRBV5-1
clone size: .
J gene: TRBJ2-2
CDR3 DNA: TGCGCCAGCAGCGCCGTGGACACCGGGGAGCTGTTTTTT
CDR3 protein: CASSAVDTGELFF

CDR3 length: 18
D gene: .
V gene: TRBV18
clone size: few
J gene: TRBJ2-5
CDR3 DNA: TGTGCCAGCTCACAGTATCCTAGAGGGAGCGGAGAGGGAGAGACCCAGTACTTC
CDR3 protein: CASSQYPRGSGEGETQYF

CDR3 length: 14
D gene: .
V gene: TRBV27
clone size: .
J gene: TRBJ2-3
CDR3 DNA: TGTGCCAGCAGTTTGGCTATGGGCACAGATACGCAGTATTTT
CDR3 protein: CASSLAMGTDTQYF

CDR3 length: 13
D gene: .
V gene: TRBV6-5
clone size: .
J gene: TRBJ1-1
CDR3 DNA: TGTGCCAGCAGCGACAGGAAGAACACTGAAGCTTTCTTT
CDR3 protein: CASSDRKNTEAFF

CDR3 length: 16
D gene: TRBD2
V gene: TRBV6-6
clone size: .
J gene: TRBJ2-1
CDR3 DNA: TGTGCCAGCAGTTACCTAGAGCGGGAGGGCCGCAATGAGCAGTTCTTC
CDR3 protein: CASSYLEREGRNEQFF

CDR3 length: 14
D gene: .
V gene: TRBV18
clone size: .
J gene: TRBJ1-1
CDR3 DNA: TGTGCCAGCTCACTTACGCATAAACTCACTGAAGCTTTCTTT
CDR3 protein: CASSLTHKLTEAFF

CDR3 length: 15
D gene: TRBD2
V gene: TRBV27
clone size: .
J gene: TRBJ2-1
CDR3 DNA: TGTGCCAGCAGTTTACTAGCGGGAGTTCAAAATGAGCAGTTCTTC
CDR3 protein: CASSLLAGVQNEQFF

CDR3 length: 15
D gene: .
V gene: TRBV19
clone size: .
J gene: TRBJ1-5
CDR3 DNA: TGTGCCAGTAGTGAGGAGGGATTGCGCAATCAGCCCCAGCATTTT
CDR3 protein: CASSEEGLRNQPQHF

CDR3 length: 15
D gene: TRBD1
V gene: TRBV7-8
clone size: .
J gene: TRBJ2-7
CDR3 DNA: TGTGCCAGCAGCTTTGGGGGGACAGGGGCCTACGAGCAGTACTTC
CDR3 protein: CASSFGGTGAYEQYF

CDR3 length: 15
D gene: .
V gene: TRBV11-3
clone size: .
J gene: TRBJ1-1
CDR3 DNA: TGTGCCAGCAGCTCCCTCCTGACAGTCAACACTGAAGCTTTCTTT
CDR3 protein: CASSSLLTVNTEAFF

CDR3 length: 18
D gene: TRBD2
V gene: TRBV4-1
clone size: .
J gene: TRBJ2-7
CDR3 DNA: TGCGCCAGCAGCCAACGAGGACTAGCGGGAGGGAACTCCTACGAGCAGTACTTC
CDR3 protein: CASSQRGLAGGNSYEQYF

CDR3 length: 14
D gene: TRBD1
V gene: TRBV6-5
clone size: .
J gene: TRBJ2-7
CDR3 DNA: TGTGCCAGCAGTCAGGGGGCTTTCTCCTACGAGCAGTACTTC
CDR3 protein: CASSQGAFSYEQYF

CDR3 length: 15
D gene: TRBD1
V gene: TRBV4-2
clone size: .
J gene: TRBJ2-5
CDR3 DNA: TGTGCCAGCAGCCACGGAGGACAGGGGGAAGAGACCCAGTACTTC
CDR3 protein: CASSHGGQGEETQYF